A single sample gave rise to the 13 T cell receptor beta chains below, sequenced in a study of technical replicates of blood from a handful of donors. The assay was immunoSEQ multiplex PCR, and TCRdb's table has in-frame clones only and misses some. The sample holds around 80,000 clones, roughly 98% seen once. Sequencing used T cells isolated from PBMCs. The receptor source for this set is a human donor in good health.

The CDR3, as DNA: TGTGCCAGCAGTTACGGACAGGGGTCTAGCTATGGCTACACCTTC. Its translation: CASSYGQGSSYGYTF. The rearrangement joins TRBV27 to TRBJ1-2, with TRBD1 matching 9 bases. The ends lost 4 bases at V and 4 bases at J; junction bases unmatched: 7. The CDR3 is made up of 15 amino acids. Germline V lookup: CDR1 MNHEY, CDR2 SMNVEV (reference sequence).

The chain carries TRBV28 and TRBJ1-5, with 9 bases that match TRBD1. CDR1 and CDR2 (germline): MDHEN, SYDVKM. Trimming removed 3 bases from V and 4 bases from J; junction bases left unmatched: 4. This CDR3 contains 15 residues. The DNA for the CDR3 is TGTGCCAGCAGTTTCAGGGACAGGGATAATCAGCCCCAGCATTTT. Residues: CASSFRDRDNQPQHF. The full variable domain, with the rest looked up from reference TRBV28 and TRBJ1-5, is DVKVTQSSRYLVKRTGEKVFLECVQDMDHENMFWYRQDPGLGLRLIYFSYDVKMKEKGDIPEGYSVSREKKERFSLILESASTNQTSMYLCASSFRDRDNQPQHFGDGTRLSIL.

This chain connects TRBV18 to TRBJ1-1, with 8 bases lining up with TRBD1. Trimming removed 6 bases from V and 2 bases from J; junction bases left unmatched: 8. This CDR3 is built from 15 residues. The V gene's germline CDR1 is KGHSH and CDR2 LQKENI. CDR3 coding DNA: TGTGCCAGCTCCCGTCCCGGGACAGGAAACACTGAAGCTTTCTTT. Translation: CASSRPGTGNTEAFF.

The gene calls are TRBV4-1 and TRBJ2-1; TRBD2 aligns across 7 bases. This CDR3 is 15 amino acids long. The V gene's germline CDR1 is MGHRA and CDR2 YSYEKL. V dropped 8 bases and J dropped 5; count of bases not matched to a gene: 12. The CDR3 bases are TGCGCCAGCTCTCCCACGCTAGCGGTTAACAATGAGCAGTTCTTC. This translates into CASSPTLAVNNEQFF.

Concerning this clone: The identical CDR3 is also encoded by other nucleotide sequences in the sample. The V call is TRBV7-9, the J call TRBJ2-7, with D tentatively TRBD2 (5 bases). The V and J ends lost 5 bases and 3 bases respectively, with 8 bases between them. The CDR3 length is 12 residues. Germline CDR1 reads SEHNR; CDR2 reads FQNEAQ (reference sequence). The CDR3 DNA is TGTGCCAGCAGCCCCAGCGGCTACGAGCAGTACTTC. It codes for CASSPSGYEQYF.

The chain has TRBV11-3 and TRBJ2-6; unclear D gene. V was trimmed by 2 bases and J by 0 bases, leaving 5 bases between them. CDR3 length equals 15 residues. Per the germline V gene, CDR1 is SGHNT and CDR2 is YENEEA. The CDR3 protein is CASSLSRSGANVLTF. The CDR3 DNA follows: TGTGCCAGCAGCTTAAGCCGCTCTGGGGCCAACGTCCTGACTTTC. Drawing the rest from reference TRBV11-3 and TRBJ2-6, the complete variable domain is EAGVVQSPRYKIIEKKQPVAFWCNPISGHNTLYWYLQNLGQGPELLIRYENEEAVDDSQLPKDRFSAERLKGVDSTLKIQPAELGDSAVYLCASSLSRSGANVLTFGAGSRLTVL.

The genes are TRBV6-1 and TRBJ1-5; 7 bases are shared with TRBD1. The length of the CDR3 is 16 residues. The ends lost 4 bases at V and 0 bases at J; junction bases unmatched: 6. The germline CDR1 and CDR2 sequences are MNHNS and SASEGT. The CDR3 protein is CASSGLDRSSNQPQHF. CDR3 sequence (DNA): TGTGCCAGCAGTGGTCTGGACAGGTCTAGCAATCAGCCCCAGCATTTT.

The chain uses TRBV5-4 and TRBJ2-1; D may be TRBD2 (5 bases). This CDR3 region has 13 residues. Germline lookup yields CDR1 SGHNT and CDR2 YYREEE (reference sequence). Trimming pared 5 bases from V and 10 bases from J, leaving 16 bases between. The CDR3 is CASSLYVGVEQFF. CDR3 nucleotides: TGTGCCAGCAGTCTGTACGTGGGAGTCGAGCAGTTCTTC.

This rearrangement joins TRBV4-1 to TRBJ2-1; no definite D call. This CDR3 has 13 amino acids. V was shortened by 1 base and J by 9 bases, with 10 bases between the two germline ends. Per germline, CDR1 MGHRA and CDR2 YSYEKL. CDR3 residues: CASSQVAAGEQFF. CDR3 sequence (DNA): TGCGCCAGCAGCCAAGTTGCGGCTGGTGAGCAGTTCTTC.

Only one count was recorded for this clone. The chain joins TRBV11-2 to TRBJ1-2; D remains ambiguous. Trimming left V 2 bases short and J 2 bases short, with 9 bases between. The CDR3 extends over 14 amino acids. CDR1 SGHAT and CDR2 FQNNGV come from the germline V gene. In DNA form, the CDR3 reads TGTGCCAGCAGCTTATACCCCGAGAACTATGGCTACACCTTC. As protein: CASSLYPENYGYTF.

The V and J genes are TRBV5-1 and TRBJ2-3; 7 bases match TRBD1. Losses at the gene ends were 2 bases for V and 1 base for J; bases not matched to a gene: 4. This CDR3 region has 15 residues. CDR1 and CDR2 from the germline V gene are SGHRS and YFSETQ. This CDR3 reads CASSLQGLGTDTQYF. Here the CDR3 DNA reads TGCGCCAGCAGCTTACAGGGGCTCGGCACAGATACGCAGTATTTT.

The rearrangement links TRBV19 to TRBJ1-4; 7 nucleotides align to TRBD1. V lost 7 bases to trimming and J lost 3 bases; unmatched junction nucleotides: 8. The germline V gene has CDR1 LNHDA and CDR2 SQIVND (reference sequence). The CDR3 is 15 amino acids. The CDR3 here is CASTSTGTANEKLFF. CDR3 nucleotides: TGTGCCAGTACATCTACCGGGACAGCTAATGAAAAACTGTTTTTT.

The chain joins TRBV25-1 to TRBJ1-6, with 11 positions matching TRBD1. After removal of 2 bases from V and 4 bases from J, the junction contained 7 bases not matched to a gene. Germline assignment: CDR1 MGHDK and CDR2 SYGVNS. The CDR3 spans 18 residues. The CDR3 DNA reads TGTGCCAGCAGTGAAGGTGGGACAGGGGGAATGTATAATTCACCCCTCCACTTT. Its protein is CASSEGGTGGMYNSPLHF.